This T cell receptor (beta chain) was sequenced during a study of control samples from healthy donors and cancer patients (dated by TCRdb to about 2020). Worth noting for this clone: Its antigen is still unknown. Per-base quality was not reported, and no clone a single base away is much larger than it.

The library was built by means of the immunoSEQ multiplex PCR assay. The clones in this table, taken by TCRdb from immuneACCESS, are in-frame only. Not every clone is retained; where verified, under half of the shortfall comes from an unresolved V gene, and the cause of the rest is unknown. The sample has 150,000 to 200,000 clones on record, around nine tenths of them singletons. Of the sample, over 1.5% is held by the ten largest clones. The TCR originated in a man in his late teens or twenties in good health. The sample consisted of blood.

DNA sequence: TGTGCCAGCAGCTTGGCCCGGGTCGTACGCTACGAGCAGTACTTC. Translated, it reads CASSLARVVRYEQYF. The sequence is built from TRBV5-4 and TRBJ2-7, with no D gene named confidently. The CDR3 covers 15 residues, taking in both the cysteine and the phenylalanine. Only CDR3 DNA remains: 45 bases, in frame from the first base. Looking up the germline V gene (reference sequence) yields CDR1 SGHNT and CDR2 YYREEE. Trimming takes 0 bases from V and 3 bases from J, and the germline ends sit 13 bases apart.